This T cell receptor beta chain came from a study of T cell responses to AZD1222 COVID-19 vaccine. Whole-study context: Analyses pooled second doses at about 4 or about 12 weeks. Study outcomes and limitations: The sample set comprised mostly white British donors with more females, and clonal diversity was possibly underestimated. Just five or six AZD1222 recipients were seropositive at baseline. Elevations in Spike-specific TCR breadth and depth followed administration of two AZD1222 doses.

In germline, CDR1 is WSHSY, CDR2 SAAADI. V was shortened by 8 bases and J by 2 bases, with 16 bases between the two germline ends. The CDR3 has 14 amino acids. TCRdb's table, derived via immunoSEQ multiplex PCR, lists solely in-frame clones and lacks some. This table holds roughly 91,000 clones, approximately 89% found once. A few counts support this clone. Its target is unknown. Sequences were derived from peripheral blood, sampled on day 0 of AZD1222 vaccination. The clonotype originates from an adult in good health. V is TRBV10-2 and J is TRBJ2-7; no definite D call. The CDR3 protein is CASSRPRPPYEQYF. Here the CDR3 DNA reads TGCGCCAGCTCCCGACCCCGACCCCCCTACGAGCAGTACTTC.